Following are 17 T cell receptor beta chains from one sample sequenced in a study of cytomegalovirus exposure and HLA in healthy donors. Amplification used 60 Vbeta primers and 13 Jbeta primers. Sequenced by immunoSEQ multiplex PCR; TCRdb stores in-frame clones only, minus some. The sample has over 95,000 clones; around 77% are singletons. The sequencing input was PBMCs. All receptors come from a man aged 40-50 years in good health and CMV-seropositive.

This clone was recorded a few times. This chain links TRBV29-1 with TRBJ2-2, with 8 nucleotides matching TRBD1. CDR3 length equals 13 residues. Trimming removed 7 bases from V and 6 bases from J; junction bases left unmatched: 7. Looked up from germline, CDR1 is SQVTM and CDR2 is ANQGSEA. CDR3 bases: TGCAGCGCCCAGGACAGGGTGCCCGGGGAGCTGTTTTTT. It specifies CSAQDRVPGELFF.

CDR3 in DNA: TGTGCCAGCGGGCCTAGCGGGGGTCTCTCCTACGAGCAGTACTTC. Its translation: CASGPSGGLSYEQYF. The chain couples TRBV7-2 to TRBJ2-7; 10 bases line up with TRBD2. CDR3 length: 15 amino acids. The V gene end was trimmed by 8 bases and the J gene end by 0 bases; junction bases not matched to a gene: 7. From germline, CDR1 is SGHTA and CDR2 FQGNSA.

A remark on this clone: Germline and junction disagree at one end, which may indicate a read error. This sequence joins TRBV12-5 and TRBJ2-5; TRBD2 might be the D (6 bases). Germline loops: CDR1 LGHNT, CDR2 FRNRAP. This CDR3 spans 14 amino acids. The DNA of the CDR3 is TGCCTCGGGGTTGTTGTAGTGGGAGGCGAGACCCAGTACTTC. Its protein is CLGVVVVGGETQYF.

The rearrangement links TRBV28 to TRBJ1-3; D unresolved. The CDR3 totals 15 residues. With 4 bases removed from V and 4 bases from J, the gap between germline ends came to 14 bases. The germline CDR1 and CDR2 sequences are MDHEN and SYDVKM. CDR3 residues: CASSSTWAVGNTIYF. Here the CDR3 DNA reads TGTGCCAGCAGTTCCACTTGGGCCGTCGGAAACACCATATATTTT.

V is TRBV18 and J is TRBJ2-2; TRBD1 aligns across 7 bases. CDR3 length: 15 residues. With V trimmed by 3 bases and J by 4 bases, 5 bases remained unmatched. Germline CDR1 and CDR2: KGHSH and LQKENI. The CDR3 region has the DNA TGTGCCAGCTCACCCCAAGGGGGCGGCACCGGGGAGCTGTTTTTT. Residues: CASSPQGGGTGELFF.

Concerning this clone: This specimen includes other DNA sequences encoding the same CDR3. CDR3 region: CASASGTGQGSDQPQHF. CDR3 sequence (DNA): TGTGCCAGCGCCTCCGGGACAGGGCAGGGTTCGGATCAGCCCCAGCATTTT. The chain recombines TRBV7-8 with TRBJ1-5; TRBD1 matches 9 bases. Germline V gene data show CDR1 as SGHVS and CDR2 as FQNEAQ. This CDR3 is built from 17 residues. The J segment lost 5 bases and the V segment lost 8 bases, leaving 16 bases of the junction unmatched.

This chain joins TRBV2 and TRBJ1-1, with D perhaps matching TRBD1 (5 bases). The germline CDR1 and CDR2 sequences are SNHLY and FYNNEI. The CDR3 has 12 residues. V lost 8 bases to trimming and J lost 4 bases, with 11 bases between them. Here the CDR3 reads CASRRQSTEAFF. The CDR3, as DNA: TGTGCCAGCCGAAGACAGAGCACTGAAGCTTTCTTT.

This clone was detected a few times. The gene calls are TRBV7-9 and TRBJ1-6; 7 bases align to TRBD1. This CDR3 spans 16 amino acids. Germline V gene lookup returns CDR1 SEHNR and CDR2 FQNEAQ (reference sequence). V shed 5 bases, J shed 7 bases, and the junction held 11 bases outside the gene matches. The CDR3 coding sequence is TGTGCCAGCAGCCCAGGGGGGAGCCAGATGAATTCACCCCTCCACTTT. It yields the protein CASSPGGSQMNSPLHF.

The V gene is TRBV2, the J gene TRBJ2-3; a possible D gene is TRBD1 (5 bases). This CDR3 region has 14 residues. V lost 8 bases to trimming and J lost 1 base, with 13 bases between them. CDR1 is SNHLY and CDR2 is FYNNEI in the germline V gene. CDR3 coding DNA: TGTGCCAGCCTGCCAGGGTACGGCACAGATACGCAGTATTTT. Its protein product is CASLPGYGTDTQYF.

In DNA, the CDR3 is TGTGCCTGGAGTTCCGGGACAGGATCAGATACGCAGTATTTT. Translating gives CAWSSGTGSDTQYF. The rearrangement links TRBV30 to TRBJ2-3, with TRBD1 identical over 8 bases. The trim removed 2 bases at V and 4 bases at J, leaving 5 bases unmatched. This CDR3 spans 14 amino acids. CDR1 GTSNPN and CDR2 SVGIG come from the germline V gene (reference sequence).

The chain carries TRBV5-1 and TRBJ2-5; 10 bases agree with TRBD2. CDR1 is SGHRS, CDR2 YFSETQ, per germline. The CDR3 is 17 residues long. With 3 bases clipped from V and 5 bases from J, the junction kept 13 bases outside the gene matches. The CDR3 bases are TGCGCCAGCAGCTCCTTTTATGGGACTAGCGCGACGGAGACCCAGTACTTC. Amino acids: CASSSFYGTSATETQYF.

The V and J genes are TRBV7-8 and TRBJ2-1, with a possible D match to TRBD2 (7 bases). The CDR3 sequence is 14 residues long. The germline gives CDR1 SGHVS, CDR2 FQNEAQ. V shed 4 bases and J shed 8 bases, with 15 bases lying between them. CDR3 coding DNA: TGTGCCAGCAGCTCGTGGGGGGGCCGGGATGAGCAGTTCTTC. Its translation is CASSSWGGRDEQFF.

The chain's CDR3 is CAGGVAGPTDTQYF. The CDR3 DNA is TGTGCTGGGGGGGTAGCGGGGCCCACAGATACGCAGTATTTT. The gene calls are TRBV28 and TRBJ2-3; 8 nucleotides align to TRBD2. CDR3 length: 14 amino acids. Per the germline V gene, CDR1 is MDHEN and CDR2 is SYDVKM. The full variable domain, in which reference TRBV28 and TRBJ2-3 provide the parts outside the CDR3, is DVKVTQSSRYLVKRTGEKVFLECVQDMDHENMFWYRQDPGLGLRLIYFSYDVKMKEKGDIPEGYSVSREKKERFSLILESASTNQTSMYLCAGGVAGPTDTQYFGPGTRLTVL.

The V and J genes are TRBV7-2 and TRBJ1-4; 8 bases fit TRBD1. V lost 6 bases to trimming and J lost 4 bases; unmatched junction nucleotides: 7. From germline, CDR1 is SGHTA and CDR2 FQGNSA. The CDR3 covers 15 residues. The CDR3 coding sequence is TGTGCCAGCAGACAGGGACAGGCAGTTAATGAAAAACTGTTTTTT. The encoded protein is CASRQGQAVNEKLFF.

The rearrangement links TRBV6-1 to TRBJ2-1, with 7 bases fitting TRBD2. Germline CDR1 reads MNHNS; CDR2 reads SASEGT. This CDR3 comprises 15 residues. The trim removed 0 bases at V and 2 bases at J, leaving 1 base unmatched. This chain's CDR3 is CASSEAGGTYNEQFF. DNA for the CDR3: TGTGCCAGCAGTGAAGCGGGGGGGACCTACAATGAGCAGTTCTTC.

Only one count was recorded for this clone. The V gene is TRBV4-3, the J gene TRBJ2-4, with D possibly TRBD1 on 6 matching bases. This CDR3 region has 16 residues. Germline V gene sequence: CDR1 LGHNA, CDR2 YSLEER. Trimming pared 1 base from V and 0 bases from J, leaving 10 bases between. This CDR3 reads CASSQGTGTAKNIQYF. The CDR3 DNA follows: TGCGCCAGCAGCCAAGGAACAGGGACAGCCAAAAACATTCAGTACTTC.

The V gene is TRBV7-2, the J gene TRBJ1-1; 9 bases map to TRBD1. Germline V gene lookup returns CDR1 SGHTA and CDR2 FQGNSA. The CDR3 consists of 14 residues. V lost 7 bases and J lost 5; bases outside the gene matches: 8. The CDR3 region has the DNA TGTGCCAGCACGCGGGACAGGGCCCTTACTGAAGCTTTCTTT. Translated: CASTRDRALTEAFF. Together with reference TRBV7-2 and TRBJ1-1, the CDR3 gives the full variable domain: GAGVSQSPSNKVTEKGKDVELRCDPISGHTALYWYRQSLGQGLEFLIYFQGNSAPDKSGLPSDRFSAERTGGSVSTLTIQRTQQEDSAVYLCASTRDRALTEAFFGQGTRLTVV.